The 29 T cell receptor beta chains in this list originate from one sample, sequenced in a study of vaccination effects on CD4 cells after COVID-19. These receptors have no identified antigens. Culture proceeded for approximately 10 days, and CD4+ T cells were then isolated. Participants were vaccinated with two doses of either the BNT162b2 or mRNA-1273 vaccine. The repertoire was sequenced with immunoSEQ multiplex PCR; TCRdb's copy has only in-frame clones and lacks some. The sample carries 35,000 to 55,000 clones, approximately 70% recorded once. The specimen comprised CD4+ T cells from PBMCs cultured without peptide, sampled after COVID-19 vaccination. These receptors were collected from a human donor who received a COVID-19 vaccine.

The V and J genes are TRBV30 and TRBJ2-7; D may correspond to TRBD1 or TRBD2 (6 bases each). The V end lost 2 bases, the J end lost 2 bases, and 10 bases lay between the germline ends. The germline V gene encodes CDR1 GTSNPN and CDR2 SVGIG (reference sequence). This CDR3 is 13 amino acids long. This chain's CDR3 is CAWSRGGTYEQYF. As DNA, the CDR3 is TGTGCCTGGAGTCGAGGGGGGACCTACGAGCAGTACTTC.

V gene TRBV4-2 combines with J gene TRBJ2-5, with 9 bases aligning to TRBD2. The CDR3 runs 16 residues. J was trimmed by 2 bases and V by 1 base; bases with no gene match: 5. In germline, CDR1 is LGHNA, CDR2 YNFKEQ. CDR3 in DNA: TGTGCCAGCAGCCAAGGGACTAGCGTGAGGCAAGAGACCCAGTACTTC. This translates into CASSQGTSVRQETQYF.

The chain links TRBV5-1 to TRBJ1-5; D gene ambiguous. Germline V gene data show CDR1 as SGHRS and CDR2 as YFSETQ. Trimming left V 4 bases short and J 3 bases short, with 14 bases between. CDR3 length equals 15 residues. The CDR3: CASSPDGDINQPQHF. CDR3 in DNA: TGCGCCAGCAGCCCGGACGGAGACATCAATCAGCCCCAGCATTTT.

This sequence joins TRBV11-2 and TRBJ1-3; 10 bases map to TRBD1. V lost 4 bases, J lost 4 bases, and 10 bases stayed unmatched. This CDR3 region has 17 residues. In germline, CDR1 is SGHAT, CDR2 FQNNGV. In DNA form, the CDR3 reads TGTGCCAGCAGCTCTTGGGACAGGGGAGGGTCCGGAAACACCATATATTTT. Translating gives CASSSWDRGGSGNTIYF.

The V gene is TRBV5-1, the J gene TRBJ1-5, with TRBD1 as a possible D gene (5 bases). V lost 0 bases and J 7 bases, leaving 14 bases between the germline ends. The germline V gene encodes CDR1 SGHRS and CDR2 YFSETQ. The CDR3 contains 15 residues. CDR3 sequence: CASSLGVTGGQPQHF. The DNA for the CDR3 is TGCGCCAGCAGCTTGGGGGTAACCGGGGGGCAGCCCCAGCATTTT.

The V call is TRBV6-5, the J call TRBJ1-2; 7 bases are shared with TRBD1. Germline V gene sequence: CDR1 MNHEY, CDR2 SVGAGI. Trimming removed 8 bases from V and 5 bases from J; junction bases left unmatched: 8. CDR3 size: 13 residues. The CDR3 is CASAPGGGYGYTF. The CDR3 region has the DNA TGTGCCAGCGCCCCAGGGGGAGGATATGGCTACACCTTC.

The sample holds a few counts of this clone. This chain links TRBV7-9 with TRBJ2-1; possible D gene TRBD2, 5 bases. Germline V lookup: CDR1 SEHNR, CDR2 FQNEAQ (reference sequence). V was clipped by 1 base and J by 13 bases, with 11 bases between them. There are 12 residues in the CDR3. The CDR3 DNA reads TGTGCCAGCAGCTTAGGATCCGAGGGTCAGTTCTTC. As protein: CASSLGSEGQFF.

This chain uses TRBV7-9 with TRBJ2-1, with TRBD2 matching over 14 bases. This CDR3 has 17 amino acids. CDR1 SEHNR and CDR2 FQNEAQ come from the germline V gene (reference sequence). The V and J ends lost 5 bases and 0 bases, in that order; junction bases with no gene match: 3. In nucleotides, the CDR3 is TGTGCCAGCAGCCCTGGACTAGCGGGGGGCTCCTACAATGAGCAGTTCTTC. This sequence encodes CASSPGLAGGSYNEQFF.

The J gene is TRBJ2-7, the V gene TRBV25-1; no definite D call. Germline values: CDR1 MGHDK, CDR2 SYGVNS. Trimming shortened V by 6 bases and J by 3 bases, and 18 bases separated the two germline ends. The CDR3 length is 15 residues. CDR3 sequence reads: CASSLTGLTGYEQYF. The CDR3 DNA sequence: TGTGCCAGCAGCCTAACCGGGCTCACCGGCTACGAGCAGTACTTC.

In its sample, this clone was seen many times. The chain has TRBV3-1 (or the pseudogene TRBV3-2) and TRBJ2-7, with 14 positions matching TRBD2. The junction had 8 bases not matched to a gene; V was cut back by 10 bases and J by 6 bases. Germline assignment: CDR1 LGHDT and CDR2 YNNKEL (reference sequence). The CDR3 consists of 14 residues. The CDR3 is CATVGTSGSSEQYF. The DNA for the CDR3 is TGTGCCACCGTAGGGACTAGCGGGAGTTCCGAGCAGTACTTC.

About this clone itself: This sample also contains other DNA sequences that code for the same CDR3. The chain links TRBV27 to TRBJ2-5; maybe TRBD2 (5 bases). CDR3 length equals 12 residues. Germline V gives CDR1 MNHEY, CDR2 SMNVEV (reference sequence). V lost 8 bases to trimming and J lost 2 bases, with 9 bases between them. CDR3 residues: CASRGLQETQYF. In nucleotides, the CDR3 is TGTGCCAGCCGAGGACTGCAAGAGACCCAGTACTTC.

The chain carries TRBV9 and TRBJ2-3, with D tentatively TRBD2 (7 bases). The length of the CDR3 is 12 residues. V lost 7 bases and J 6 bases, leaving 12 bases between the germline ends. Germline V gene data show CDR1 as SGDLS and CDR2 as YYNGEE. The CDR3 nucleotides read TGTGCCAGCGGGGGGGCCGGGGATACGCAGTATTTT. As protein: CASGGAGDTQYF.

The V and J genes are TRBV5-1 and TRBJ2-2; D call uncertain. Germline V CDR1 and CDR2: SGHRS, YFSETQ. CDR3 length equals 15 residues. Between the trimmed V and J ends, which lost 3 bases and 0 bases, there was a span of 9 bases. CDR3: CASSSTAPNTGELFF. The DNA for the CDR3 is TGCGCCAGCAGCTCGACGGCACCGAACACCGGGGAGCTGTTTTTT.

This rearrangement joins TRBV11-2 to TRBJ2-7, with 7 positions matching TRBD1. The germline V gene encodes CDR1 SGHAT and CDR2 FQNNGV. This CDR3 has 14 residues. With V trimmed by 1 base and J by 3 bases, 3 bases remained unmatched. CDR3 coding DNA: TGTGCCAGCAGCTTAGTGGCAGGGGGCTACGAGCAGTACTTC. It yields the protein CASSLVAGGYEQYF. The variable domain in full, with the rest retrieved from reference TRBV11-2 and TRBJ2-7, is EAGVAQSPRYKIIEKRQSVAFWCNPISGHATLYWYQQILGQGPKLLIQFQNNGVVDDSQLPKDRFSAERLKGVDSTLKIQPAKLEDSAVYLCASSLVAGGYEQYFGPGTRLTVT.

The chain combines TRBV5-4 with TRBJ2-5; TRBD1 matches at 9 bases. Germline V gives CDR1 SGHNT, CDR2 YYREEE (reference sequence). The J segment lost 1 base and the V segment lost 5 bases, leaving 6 bases of the junction unmatched. The CDR3 is 15 residues long. The DNA for the CDR3 is TGTGCCAGCAGTGTACGGGGACAGGGCCAAGAGACCCAGTACTTC. Translated: CASSVRGQGQETQYF.

V gene TRBV3-1 (or the pseudogene TRBV3-2) combines with J gene TRBJ2-3; D gene unclear. Germline V lookup: CDR1 LGHDT, CDR2 YNNKEL (reference sequence). The V end lost 4 bases, the J end lost 5 bases, and 7 bases lay between the germline ends. CDR3 length equals 12 residues. CDR3 nucleotides: TGTGCCAGCAGCCCATCAGGAGATACGCAGTATTTT. Translating it yields CASSPSGDTQYF.

CDR3 region: CSVEVGGNQPQHF. The DNA of the CDR3 is TGCAGCGTTGAAGTCGGAGGCAATCAGCCCCAGCATTTT. The V and J genes are TRBV29-1 and TRBJ1-5, with no clear D. The CDR3 covers 13 residues. Germline CDR1 reads SQVTM; CDR2 reads ANQGSEA. Trimming removed 1 base at V and 2 bases at J, with 6 bases between.

A few counts support this clone. V usage is TRBV20-1 and J usage is TRBJ1-2; tentative D call: TRBD1 (6 bases). V was trimmed by 6 bases and J by 8 bases, leaving 10 bases between them. Germline V gene lookup returns CDR1 DFQATT and CDR2 SNEGSKA (reference sequence). CDR3 length: 10 residues. CDR3 DNA: TGCAGTGCCCGGGACAACGGCTACACCTTC. This codes for CSARDNGYTF.

This clone was recorded many times. The CDR3 sequence is CAINPGTSLNTGELFF. DNA of the CDR3: TGTGCCATCAACCCCGGGACTAGCCTGAACACCGGGGAGCTGTTTTTT. The V call is TRBV10-3, the J call TRBJ2-2; 9 bases agree with TRBD2. This CDR3 has 16 amino acids. Germline loops: CDR1 ENHRY, CDR2 SYGVKD. J gave up 1 base and V 7 bases, and 7 bases lay outside the gene matches.

The rearrangement uses TRBV6-4 and TRBJ2-3, with TRBD2 identical over 10 bases. The V gene's germline CDR1 is MRHNA and CDR2 SNTAGT. V shed 4 bases, J shed 3 bases, and the junction held 7 bases outside the gene matches. This CDR3 is 16 amino acids long. The CDR3 region is CASSGLAGEGTDTQYF. The CDR3 coding sequence is TGTGCCAGCAGTGGGCTAGCGGGAGAAGGGACAGATACGCAGTATTTT.

This clone was seen more than once but under ten times. This chain links TRBV11-2 with TRBJ1-1, with unresolved D. With 7 bases removed from V and 4 bases from J, the gap between germline ends came to 19 bases. CDR1 SGHAT and CDR2 FQNNGV come from the germline V gene. The CDR3 is 15 residues long. CDR3 region: CASTPRTRAGTEAFF. The CDR3 region has the DNA TGTGCCAGCACCCCCCGGACGAGAGCGGGCACTGAAGCTTTCTTT.

This sequence joins TRBV7-6 and TRBJ2-2; 8 bases map to TRBD1. J was trimmed by 4 bases and V by 0 bases; bases with no gene match: 1. Germline CDR1 SGHVS, CDR2 FNYEAQ. The CDR3 runs 15 residues. CDR3 in amino acids: CASSLATGATGELFF. CDR3 bases: TGTGCCAGCAGCTTAGCGACAGGGGCCACCGGGGAGCTGTTTTTT.

The chain links TRBV5-1 to TRBJ2-1; TRBD2 agrees at 15 bases. CDR3 length equals 20 residues. The V segment lost 4 bases and the J segment 10 bases; nucleotides outside the gene matches: 21. The germline V gene encodes CDR1 SGHRS and CDR2 YFSETQ. The CDR3 sequence: CASSTGLAGGTIGFPEEQFF. The CDR3 DNA is TGCGCCAGCAGCACGGGACTAGCGGGAGGAACCATCGGATTTCCAGAAGAGCAGTTCTTC.

The table lists this clone with a few counts. The chain has TRBV20-1 and TRBJ2-7, with 8 bases fitting TRBD1. The V segment lost 3 bases and the J segment 2 bases; nucleotides outside the gene matches: 3. The germline gives CDR1 DFQATT, CDR2 SNEGSKA (reference sequence). The CDR3 has 13 amino acids. CDR3 protein: CSASLGQAYEQYF. The CDR3 region has the DNA TGCAGTGCTAGTTTGGGACAGGCCTACGAGCAGTACTTC.

The V gene is TRBV11-2, the J gene TRBJ1-6; D is undetermined. Germline CDR1 reads SGHAT; CDR2 reads FQNNGV. V lost 0 bases and J lost 10, with 10 bases in between. There are 14 residues in the CDR3. The CDR3 loop is CASSLDPRNSPLHF. The CDR3 DNA is TGTGCCAGCAGCTTAGATCCCAGGAACTCACCCCTCCACTTT.

The chain carries TRBV10-1 and TRBJ2-3; TRBD2 is a possible D gene (5 bases). Germline values: CDR1 WNHNN, CDR2 SYGVQD (reference sequence). This CDR3 comprises 14 residues. V shed 0 bases and J shed 3 bases, with 7 bases lying between them. The DNA for the CDR3 is TGCGCCAGCAGTGAGTCTGGAGGTACAGATACGCAGTATTTT. Translating it yields CASSESGGTDTQYF.

The gene calls are TRBV2 and TRBJ1-1, with D possibly TRBD1 on 6 matching bases. Per germline, CDR1 SNHLY and CDR2 FYNNEI. V shed 5 bases and J shed 2 bases, with 15 bases lying between them. The CDR3 loop spans 15 amino acids. Here the CDR3 DNA reads TGTGCCAGCAGTTCCGGACAGTCCATTAACACTGAAGCTTTCTTT. Its protein is CASSSGQSINTEAFF. Supplemented by reference TRBV2 and TRBJ1-1, the full variable domain reads EPEVTQTPSHQVTQMGQEVILRCVPISNHLYFYWYRQILGQKVEFLVSFYNNEISEKSEIFDDQFSVERPDGSNFTLKIRSTKLEDSAMYFCASSSGQSINTEAFFGQGTRLTVV.

This clone was seen a handful of times. At one boundary the junction diverges from the germline segment, which might be a read error. The chain recombines TRBV11-2 with TRBJ2-7; 8 nucleotides match TRBD2. Germline-derived CDR1 and CDR2 are SGHAT and FQNNGV. The CDR3 contains 11 residues. CDR3 protein: CASSSGTRERF. In DNA, the CDR3 is TGTGCCAGCAGCTCCGGGACTAGAGAGCGTTTC.

This chain connects TRBV5-1 to TRBJ1-2, with a weak D call TRBD1 (6 bases). The CDR3 spans 14 residues. V lost 5 bases and J lost 2, with 13 bases in between. Germline V gene data show CDR1 as SGHRS and CDR2 as YFSETQ. The CDR3 reads CASSTRGVNYGYTF. The CDR3 DNA reads as TGCGCCAGCAGTACTAGGGGGGTAAACTATGGCTACACCTTC.